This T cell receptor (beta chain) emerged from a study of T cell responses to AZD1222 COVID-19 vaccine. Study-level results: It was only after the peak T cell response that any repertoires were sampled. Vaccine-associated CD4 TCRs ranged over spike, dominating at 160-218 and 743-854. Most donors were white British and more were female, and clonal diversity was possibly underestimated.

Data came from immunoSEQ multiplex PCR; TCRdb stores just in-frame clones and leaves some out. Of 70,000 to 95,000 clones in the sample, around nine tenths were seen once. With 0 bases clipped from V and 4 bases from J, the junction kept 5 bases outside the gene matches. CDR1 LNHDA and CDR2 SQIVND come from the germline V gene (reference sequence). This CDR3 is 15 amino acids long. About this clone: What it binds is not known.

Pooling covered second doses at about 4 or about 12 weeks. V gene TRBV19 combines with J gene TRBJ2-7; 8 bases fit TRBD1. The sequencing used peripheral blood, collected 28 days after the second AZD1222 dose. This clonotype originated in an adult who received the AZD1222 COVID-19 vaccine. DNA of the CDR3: TGTGCCAGTAGTATAGACGGGACAGGTCGTTACGAGCAGTACTTC. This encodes CASSIDGTGRYEQYF.